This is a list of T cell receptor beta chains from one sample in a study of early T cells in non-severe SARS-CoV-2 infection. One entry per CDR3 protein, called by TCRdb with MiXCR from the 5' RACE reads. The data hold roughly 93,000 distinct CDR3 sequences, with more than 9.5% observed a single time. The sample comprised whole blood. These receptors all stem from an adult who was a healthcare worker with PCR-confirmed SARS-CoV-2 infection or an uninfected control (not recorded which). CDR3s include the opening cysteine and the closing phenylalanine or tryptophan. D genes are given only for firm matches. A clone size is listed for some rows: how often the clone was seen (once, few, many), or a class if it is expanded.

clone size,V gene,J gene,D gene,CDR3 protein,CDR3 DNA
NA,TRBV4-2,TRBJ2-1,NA,CASSQGTVREQFF,TGTGCCAGCAGCCAAGGAACCGTGCGGGAGCAGTTCTTC
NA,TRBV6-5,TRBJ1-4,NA,CASSFRQGREKLFF,TGTGCCAGCAGTTTCCGCCAGGGGAGAGAAAAACTGTTTTTT
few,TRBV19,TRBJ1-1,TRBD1,CASSRQGTWNTEAFF,TGTGCCAGTAGCCGACAGGGGACATGGAACACTGAAGCTTTCTTT
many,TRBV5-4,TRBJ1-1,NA,CASSSEQTSNTEAFF,TGTGCCAGCAGCTCTGAACAGACTTCGAACACTGAAGCTTTCTTT
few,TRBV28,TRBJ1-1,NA,CASSRLGPPRNTEAFF,TGTGCCAGCAGCAGATTGGGACCACCACGGAACACTGAAGCTTTCTTT
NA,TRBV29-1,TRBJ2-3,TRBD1,CSVEVWDRNTDTQYF,TGCAGCGTTGAAGTTTGGGACAGGAACACAGATACGCAGTATTTT
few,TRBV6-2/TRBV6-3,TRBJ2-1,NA,CASSPTIRHGGNNEQFF,TGTGCCAGCAGTCCTACAATTAGACACGGGGGAAACAATGAGCAGTTCTTC
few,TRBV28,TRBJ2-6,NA,CASSKGLFSGANVLTF,TGTGCCAGCAGTAAAGGACTCTTCTCTGGGGCCAACGTCCTGACTTTC
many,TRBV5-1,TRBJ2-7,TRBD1,CASSLGGQGTGEQYF,TGCGCCAGCAGCTTGGGAGGACAGGGAACGGGCGAGCAGTACTTC
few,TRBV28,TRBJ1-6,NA,CASRYRDLNSPLHF,TGTGCCAGCAGATACCGGGACCTGAATTCACCCCTCCACTTT
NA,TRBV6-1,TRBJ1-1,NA,CASRVRENTEAFF,TGTGCCAGCAGGGTCAGGGAGAACACTGAAGCTTTCTTT
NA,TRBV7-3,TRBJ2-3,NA,CASSSVLADTQYF,TGTGCCAGCAGCTCCGTCTTGGCAGATACGCAGTATTTT
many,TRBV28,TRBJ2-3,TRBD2,CASSSGLAGDIDTQYF,TGTGCCAGCAGTTCTGGACTAGCGGGAGATATAGATACGCAGTATTTT
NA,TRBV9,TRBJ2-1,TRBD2,CASSVGGGAYNEQFF,TGTGCCAGCAGCGTAGGCGGGGGGGCCTACAATGAGCAGTTCTTC
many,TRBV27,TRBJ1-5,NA,CASSLSGFNQPQHF,TGTGCCAGCAGTTTATCTGGGTTCAATCAGCCCCAGCATTTT
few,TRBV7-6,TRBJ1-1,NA,CASSLGESTGNTEAFF,TGTGCCAGCAGCTTAGGAGAATCAACAGGTAACACTGAAGCTTTCTTT
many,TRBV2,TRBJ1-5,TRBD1,CASAGGGQPQHF,TGTGCCAGCGCAGGGGGCGGACAGCCCCAGCATTTT
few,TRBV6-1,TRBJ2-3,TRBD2,CASSEWEGYTQYF,TGTGCCAGCAGTGAATGGGAGGGGTATACGCAGTATTTT
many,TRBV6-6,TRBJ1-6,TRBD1,CASRPGQGISPLHF,TGTGCCAGCAGACCGGGACAGGGGATTTCACCCCTCCACTTT
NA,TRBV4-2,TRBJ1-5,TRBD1,CASSQPGQGGQPQHF,TGTGCCAGCAGCCAACCTGGACAGGGAGGACAGCCCCAGCATTTT
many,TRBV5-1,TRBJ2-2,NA,CASSAGPPNTGELFF,TGCGCCAGCAGCGCAGGGCCCCCGAACACCGGGGAGCTGTTTTTT
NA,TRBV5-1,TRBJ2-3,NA,CASSNTGTDLTDTQYF,TGCGCCAGCAGCAACACCGGGACTGACCTCACAGATACGCAGTATTTT
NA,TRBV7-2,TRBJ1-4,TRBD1,CASSFQQGTNEKLFF,TGTGCCAGCAGCTTTCAACAGGGGACTAATGAAAAACTGTTTTTT
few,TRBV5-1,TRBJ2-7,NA,CASRQWTANYEQYF,TGCGCCAGCAGACAATGGACAGCGAACTACGAGCAGTACTTC
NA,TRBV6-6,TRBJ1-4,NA,CASSPRRGQNEKLFF,TGTGCCAGCAGCCCCCGGAGGGGCCAAAATGAAAAACTGTTTTTT
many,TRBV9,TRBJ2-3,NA,CASSVMAADTQYF,TGTGCCAGCAGCGTAATGGCCGCAGATACGCAGTATTTT
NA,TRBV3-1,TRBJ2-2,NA,CASTPAPVSGELFF,TGTGCCAGCACCCCCGCCCCCGTGTCCGGGGAGCTGTTTTTT
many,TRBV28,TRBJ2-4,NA,CASCSLVQHIQYF,TGTGCCAGCTGTTCTCTAGTACAGCACATTCAGTACTTC
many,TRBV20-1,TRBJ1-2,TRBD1,CSATGQGLQGYGYTF,TGCAGTGCTACCGGACAGGGGCTCCAGGGCTATGGCTACACCTTC